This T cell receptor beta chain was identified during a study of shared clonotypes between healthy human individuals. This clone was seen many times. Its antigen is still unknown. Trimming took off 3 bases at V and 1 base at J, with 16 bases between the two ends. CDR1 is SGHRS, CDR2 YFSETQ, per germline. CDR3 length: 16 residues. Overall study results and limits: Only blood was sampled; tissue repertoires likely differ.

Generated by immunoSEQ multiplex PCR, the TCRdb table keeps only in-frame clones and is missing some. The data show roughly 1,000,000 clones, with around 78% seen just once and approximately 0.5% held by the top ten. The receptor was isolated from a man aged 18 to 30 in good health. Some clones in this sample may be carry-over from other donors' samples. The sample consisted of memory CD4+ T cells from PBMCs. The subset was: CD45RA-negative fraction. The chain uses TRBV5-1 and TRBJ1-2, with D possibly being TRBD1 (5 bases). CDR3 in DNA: TGCGCCAGCAGCTGGGGGAGCGTAGCAGATAACTATGGCTACACCTTC. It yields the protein CASSWGSVADNYGYTF.